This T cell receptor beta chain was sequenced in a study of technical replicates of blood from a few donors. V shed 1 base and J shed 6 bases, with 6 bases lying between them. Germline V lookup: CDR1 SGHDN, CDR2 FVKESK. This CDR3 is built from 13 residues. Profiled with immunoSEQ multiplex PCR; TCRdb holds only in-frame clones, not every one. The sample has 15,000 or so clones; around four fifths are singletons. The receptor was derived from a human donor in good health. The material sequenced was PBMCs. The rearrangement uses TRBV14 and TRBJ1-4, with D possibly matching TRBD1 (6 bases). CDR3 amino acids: CASSQGTDEKLFF. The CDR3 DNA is TGTGCCAGCAGCCAAGGGACAGATGAAAAACTGTTTTTT. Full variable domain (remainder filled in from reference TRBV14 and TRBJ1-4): EAGVTQFPSHSVIEKGQTVTLRCDPISGHDNLYWYRRVMGKEIKFLLHFVKESKQDESGMPNNRFLAERTGGTYSTLKVQPAELEDSGVYFCASSQGTDEKLFFGSGTQLSVL.